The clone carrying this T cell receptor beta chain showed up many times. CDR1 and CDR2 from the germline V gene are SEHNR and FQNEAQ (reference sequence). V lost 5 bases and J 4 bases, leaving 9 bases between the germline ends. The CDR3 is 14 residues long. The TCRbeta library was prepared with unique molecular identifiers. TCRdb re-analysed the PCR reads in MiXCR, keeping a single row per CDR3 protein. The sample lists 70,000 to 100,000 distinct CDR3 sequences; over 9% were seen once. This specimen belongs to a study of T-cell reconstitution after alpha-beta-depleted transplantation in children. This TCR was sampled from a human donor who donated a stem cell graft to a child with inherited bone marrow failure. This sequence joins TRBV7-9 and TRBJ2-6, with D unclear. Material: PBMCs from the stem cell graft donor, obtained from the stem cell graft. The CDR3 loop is CASSPNAGANVLTF. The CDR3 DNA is TGTGCCAGCAGCCCGAATGCGGGGGCCAACGTCCTGACTTTC.